The clone carrying this T cell receptor beta chain has a count of ten or more. What it recognizes is unknown. In germline, CDR1 is SGHVS, CDR2 FNYEAQ. Trimming cost V 2 bases and J 3 bases, with 11 bases left between them. This CDR3 has 15 amino acids. TCRdb analysed the 5' RACE reads with MiXCR anew, one entry per CDR3 protein. The profile shows under 300,000 distinct CDR3 sequences, around 15% of them singletons. This record comes from a study of T-cell memory formation after mild COVID-19. Study observations and caveats: Later expanders leaned toward CD4+, whereas clones contracting from day 15 to 85 were balanced CD4/CD8. Largely, contracting CD4+ clones fell within CM and EM, and contracting CD8+ clones within EMRA. Certain responding clones were present in pre-infection memory, suggesting participation of cross-reactive memory.

The sequenced sample consisted of PBMCs or a T cell subset sorted from them (not recorded which). This TCR came from a man between 18 and 29 years old who had mild COVID-19 (a few samples of this study predate the infection). Cell type and time point are not known. The rearrangement uses TRBV7-6 and TRBJ1-5; maybe TRBD1 (6 bases). The CDR3 sequence is CASSLQSGVNQPQHF. The CDR3, as DNA: TGTGCCAGCAGCTTACAATCAGGGGTCAATCAGCCCCAGCATTTT. Variable domain in full (rest from reference TRBV7-6 and TRBJ1-5): GAGVSQSPRYKVTKRGQDVALRCDPISGHVSLYWYRQALGQGPEFLTYFNYEAQQDKSGLPNDRFSAERPEGSISTLTIQRTEQRDSAMYRCASSLQSGVNQPQHFGDGTRLSIL.